This T cell receptor beta chain was obtained from a study of T cells after yellow fever vaccination. From the 5' RACE reads, TCRdb called clonotypes with MiXCR, one entry per CDR3 protein. The table includes about 580,000 distinct CDR3 sequences, about 17% detected once. The CDR3 totals 13 residues. In germline, CDR1 is SGHAT, CDR2 FQNNGV. The germline V and J ends were trimmed by 6 bases and 6 bases, with 11 bases remaining between them. Sequenced here: PBMCs, sampled 5 days after the first yellow fever vaccination. This clonotype was obtained from a man aged 18 to 29 who received the YFV17D yellow fever vaccine. The chain couples TRBV11-2 to TRBJ2-2; D call uncertain. Here the CDR3 reads CASRIAGAGELFF. The CDR3 nucleotides are TGTGCCAGCAGGATAGCCGGAGCCGGGGAGCTGTTTTTT. The whole variable domain, remainder taken from reference TRBV11-2 and TRBJ2-2, is EAGVAQSPRYKIIEKRQSVAFWCNPISGHATLYWYQQILGQGPKLLIQFQNNGVVDDSQLPKDRFSAERLKGVDSTLKIQPAKLEDSAVYLCASRIAGAGELFFGEGSRLTVL.